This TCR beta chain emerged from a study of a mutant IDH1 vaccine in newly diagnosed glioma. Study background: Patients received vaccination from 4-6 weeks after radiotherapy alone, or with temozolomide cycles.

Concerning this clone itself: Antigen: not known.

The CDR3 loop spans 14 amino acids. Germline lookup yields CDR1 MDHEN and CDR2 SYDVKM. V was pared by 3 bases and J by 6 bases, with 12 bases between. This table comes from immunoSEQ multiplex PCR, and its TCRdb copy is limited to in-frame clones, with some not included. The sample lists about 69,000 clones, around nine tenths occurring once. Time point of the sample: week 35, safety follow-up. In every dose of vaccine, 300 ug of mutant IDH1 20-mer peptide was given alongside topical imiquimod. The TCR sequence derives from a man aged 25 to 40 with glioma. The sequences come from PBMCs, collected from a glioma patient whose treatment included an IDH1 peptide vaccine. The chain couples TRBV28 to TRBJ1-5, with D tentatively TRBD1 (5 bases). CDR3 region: CASSLWAGSQPQHF. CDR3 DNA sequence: TGTGCCAGCAGTTTGTGGGCAGGGAGTCAGCCCCAGCATTTT.